Listed below are T cell receptor beta chains from one sample, sequenced in a study of T-cell reconstitution after alpha-beta-depleted transplantation in children. TCRdb itself ran the PCR reads through MiXCR, one entry per CDR3 protein. In the table there are 600,000 to 700,000 distinct CDR3 sequences, roughly 15% of which are singletons. Sequencing used PBMCs from the stem cell graft donor, obtained from the stem cell graft. The receptors here all came from a human donor who donated a stem cell graft to a child with acute myeloid leukemia. The CDR3 runs from the conserved cysteine through the conserved F or W. Each record gives: J gene, clone size, D gene, V gene, CDR3 DNA, CDR3 protein. The D gene is left open where the match is weak. The size entry is marked missing in some rows and otherwise reads once, few, many or a size class.

TRBJ1-2 NA TRBD1 TRBV6-1 TGTGCCAGCAGTGACAACAGGGGCTATGGCTACACCTTC CASSDNRGYGYTF
TRBJ2-7 many TRBD1 TRBV20-1 TGCAGTGCTAGATGGACAGGCTCCTACGAGCAGTACTTC CSARWTGSYEQYF
TRBJ2-7 many TRBD1 TRBV6-1 TGTGCCAGCAAAAAGGACAGGGTCAACGAGCAGTACTTC CASKKDRVNEQYF
TRBJ1-4 NA NA TRBV4-2 TGTGCCAGCAGCCAAGATTATGGCAGGGGCCTTCGTGGTTCAACTAATGAAAAACTGTTTTTT CASSQDYGRGLRGSTNEKLFF
TRBJ2-7 NA TRBD1 TRBV10-3 TGTGCCATCAGTGCAGACAGGGGGCTCTACGAGCAGTACTTC CAISADRGLYEQYF
TRBJ1-4 NA NA TRBV7-2 TGTGCCAGCAGCCCCACACGGGACAATAATGAAAAACTGTTTTTT CASSPTRDNNEKLFF
TRBJ1-3 many NA TRBV20-1 TGCAGTGCACTGGATCGTAAGACCGATAGCTCTGGAAACACCATATATTTT CSALDRKTDSSGNTIYF
TRBJ2-7 many NA TRBV20-1 TGCAGTGCTAGAGTCGACAGTGCCTACGAGCAGTACTTC CSARVDSAYEQYF
TRBJ2-3 NA NA TRBV7-2 TGTGCCAGCAGCTTAGTATCCCTCGCAGATACGCAGTATTTT CASSLVSLADTQYF
TRBJ1-1 many TRBD1 TRBV27 TGTGCCAGCAGTACCCGGACAGGGATTGTAACTGAAGCTTTCTTT CASSTRTGIVTEAFF
TRBJ2-7 many TRBD2 TRBV29-1 TGCAGCGTTGTTGGTGGGGGGGTCGAGCAGTACTTC CSVVGGGVEQYF
TRBJ2-3 NA NA TRBV18 TGTGCCAGCTCCCGACAGACTAGGTGGGATACGCAGTATTTT CASSRQTRWDTQYF
TRBJ2-3 many NA TRBV29-1 TGCAGCGTTGACAGGACAGATACGCAGTATTTT CSVDRTDTQYF
TRBJ2-7 many NA TRBV15 TGTGCCACCAGCAAAGCACAGGGAATCGAGCAGTACTTC CATSKAQGIEQYF
TRBJ1-5 NA NA TRBV5-5 TGTGCCAGCAGCTTGAGTTCTCAAGGCAATCAGCCCCAGCATTTT CASSLSSQGNQPQHF
TRBJ2-1 NA NA TRBV12-3/TRBV12-4 TGTGCCAGCAGTTTACTGGGGGGGGCGGGAGAGTATGAGCAGTTCTTC CASSLLGGAGEYEQFF
TRBJ2-1 many NA TRBV20-1 TGCAGTGCTCCCCCGCGCAGTTCTTACAATGAGCAGTTCTTC CSAPPRSSYNEQFF
TRBJ1-1 few TRBD1 TRBV7-9 TGTGCCAGCAGCTCCTCGGGACAGGGATTGCGCACTGAAGCTTTCTTT CASSSSGQGLRTEAFF
TRBJ2-5 few NA TRBV24-1 TGTGCCACCAGCGGATTCCTGGAGACCCAGTACTTC CATSGFLETQYF
TRBJ1-3 few NA TRBV9 TGTGCCAGCAGCGTACAGAGCGGGGGTGAGGGAAACACCATATATTTT CASSVQSGGEGNTIYF
TRBJ1-1 many NA TRBV20-1 TGCAGTGCTAGAGATCGGGCAGGGGCTAACACTGAAGCTTTCTTT CSARDRAGANTEAFF
TRBJ2-1 NA NA TRBV7-9 TGTGCCAGCAGCCAGACAAAAGCGGGCTACAATGAGCAGTTCTTC CASSQTKAGYNEQFF
TRBJ2-7 few NA TRBV4-1 TGCGCCAGCAGCCGCGGGACACTCCCTGGCAACGAGCAGTACTTC CASSRGTLPGNEQYF
TRBJ2-3 few TRBD2 TRBV5-1 TGCGCCAGCAGCTTGGCCCGGAGTAGCGGGGGGGCCGAGGATACGCAGTATTTT CASSLARSSGGAEDTQYF
TRBJ1-1 many NA TRBV7-2 TGTGCCAGCAGCTTAGGCGGGCCGAACACTGAAGCTTTCTTT CASSLGGPNTEAFF
TRBJ2-5 few NA TRBV4-2 TGTGCCAGCAGCCCGGACTTCCTCGAGACCCAGTACTTC CASSPDFLETQYF
TRBJ2-3 few TRBD1 TRBV7-8 TGTGCCAGCAGCAAACACCGGACAGGGGAAGTAGTGGATACGCAGTATTTT CASSKHRTGEVVDTQYF
TRBJ1-2 NA NA TRBV11-1 TGTGCCAGCAGCTTATATCCCCTGGGCGGAAATGGCTACACCTTC CASSLYPLGGNGYTF
TRBJ2-3 many TRBD2 TRBV20-1 TGCAGTGCTGCATTACTAGCGGACACAGATACGCAGTATTTT CSAALLADTDTQYF
TRBJ2-7 few NA TRBV7-2 TGTGCCAGCAGCTTAGGTGGAGTGTTGAAAGGCGTCGAGCAGTACTTC CASSLGGVLKGVEQYF
TRBJ1-1 NA NA TRBV7-2 TGTGCCAGCAGCTTGACAGTGTACACTGAAGCTTTCTTT CASSLTVYTEAFF
TRBJ1-1 NA NA TRBV12-3/TRBV12-4 TGTGCCAGCAGTCTACAGGTTGAAGCTTTCTTT CASSLQVEAFF
TRBJ2-1 many NA TRBV20-1 TGCAGTGCTAGAGATCGTAAGGGTTCAAGCTCCTACAATGAGCAGTTCTTC CSARDRKGSSSYNEQFF
TRBJ2-3 many NA TRBV20-1 TGCAGTGCGGATCCAGATACGCAGTATTTT CSADPDTQYF
TRBJ2-3 NA NA TRBV24-1 TGTGCCACCCAGCTAGGAGGCACAGATACGCAGTATTTT CATQLGGTDTQYF
TRBJ2-1 few NA TRBV4-1 TGCGCCAGCAGGGGGGTTGAGCAGTTCTTC CASRGVEQFF
TRBJ2-5 many NA TRBV20-1 TGCAGTGCTACGGACTGGGGGTTGCAAGAGACCCAGTACTTC CSATDWGLQETQYF
TRBJ2-3 many NA TRBV12-3/TRBV12-4 TGTGCCAGCAGGCTGCAGGGGTTTGGCGATACGCAGTATTTT CASRLQGFGDTQYF
TRBJ2-3 NA TRBD1 TRBV20-1 TGCAGGGGTAGAGGACAGGGAGGAAGGTCCACAGATACGCAGTATTTT CRGRGQGGRSTDTQYF
TRBJ1-2 few NA TRBV12-3/TRBV12-4 TGTGCCAGCAGTCCTTCCAACAGGCGGAACTATGGCTACACCTTC CASSPSNRRNYGYTF
TRBJ1-2 NA TRBD1 TRBV7-8 TGTGCCAGCAGCACCACAGGGGCCCAGTCCCATGGCTACACCTTC CASSTTGAQSHGYTF
TRBJ2-2 NA NA TRBV20-1 TGCAGTGCTGAAGTGGGGCACACCGGGGAGCTGTTTTTT CSAEVGHTGELFF